This T cell receptor beta chain comes out of a study of post-analysis software for immune sequencing data. Prepared TCR beta cDNA libraries contained unique molecular identifiers. TCRdb re-derived calls from the PCR reads in MiXCR, one entry per CDR3 protein. Here the sample spans hundreds of thousands of distinct CDR3 sequences, roughly 58% being singletons. This CDR3 spans 14 amino acids. The V gene lost 4 bases and the J gene lost 2 bases, with 11 bases spanning the gap. About this clonotype itself: The antigen is unknown.

Study-wide points: TRBV5-6, TRBV5-1 and TRBV20-1 were among 4 or 5 TRBV segments more frequent in patients than controls.

The receptor comes from a girl aged 10 to 17 with multiple sclerosis. The chain combines TRBV12-3 or TRBV12-4 with TRBJ1-1; a weak D match, TRBD1 (5 bases). Sequencing was carried out using blood. The CDR3 sequence is CASSYTGGNTEAFF. The DNA of the CDR3 is TGTGCCAGCAGTTATACAGGCGGAAACACTGAAGCTTTCTTT.